This is a list of T cell receptor beta chains from one sample in a study of blood T cell repertoires in COVID-19. The assay was immunoSEQ multiplex PCR, and TCRdb's table has in-frame clones only and misses some. Of 250,000 to 300,000 clones in the sample, about 90% were seen once. The sequenced material came from peripheral blood. The receptors stem from a woman aged 40 to 55 who had recovered from COVID-19. Both conserved end residues are part of each CDR3. Fields, in order: J gene, D gene, V gene, clone size, CDR3 DNA, CDR3 protein. A D gene is named only where the DNA matches it firmly. A clone size is listed for some rows: how often the clone was seen (once, few, many), or a class if it is expanded.

TRBJ1-5 . TRBV19 . TGTGCCGCGGCGGGGCCAAAACAGCCCCAGCATTTT CAAAGPKQPQHF
TRBJ1-2 TRBD1 TRBV6-1 . TGTGCCAGCAGTGAGAAGGGGGGACAGGGGGCGCACTATGGCTACACCTTC CASSEKGGQGAHYGYTF
TRBJ2-5 . TRBV6-2/TRBV6-3 . TGTGCCAGCAGCTGGTGGGGGGGGGCGGAGACCCAGTACTTC CASSWWGGAETQYF
TRBJ2-5 . TRBV5-1 . TGCGCCAGCAGCTTGGGGCAGGGCCCGGCCCAGTACTTC CASSLGQGPAQYF
TRBJ1-3 . TRBV10-3 . TGTGCCATCAGTCCCCTCGTAACTGGAAACACCATATATTTT CAISPLVTGNTIYF
TRBJ2-3 . TRBV9 . TGTGCCAGCAGCGTAGTACTAACAGATACGCAGTATTTT CASSVVLTDTQYF
TRBJ1-1 TRBD1 TRBV29-1 . TGCAGCGTTGACCCAGGGGGGACTGAAGCTTTCTTT CSVDPGGTEAFF
TRBJ2-2 . TRBV4-3 . TGCGCCAGCAGCCGACAGGTTCCAGCGAACACCGGGGAGCTGTTTTTT CASSRQVPANTGELFF
TRBJ2-5 TRBD1 TRBV9 . TGTGCCAGCAGCGTAGGGACAGGGGGACAAGAGACCCAGTACTTC CASSVGTGGQETQYF
TRBJ2-3 . TRBV11-2 once TGTGCCAGCAACCCCGGCGGGGATACGCAGTATTTT CASNPGGDTQYF
TRBJ2-3 . TRBV4-1 . TGCGCCAGCAGCCAAGGTGGGGGGATGACTGGTCCGCAGTATTTT CASSQGGGMTGPQYF
TRBJ2-1 TRBD2 TRBV19 . TGTGCCAGTAGTCTAGCGGGGGAACACAATGAGCAGTTCTTC CASSLAGEHNEQFF
TRBJ2-5 TRBD2 TRBV7-3 . TGTGCCAGCAGCTTAGGGGGTAGCGGGTCCGTTGAGGAGACCCAGTACTTC CASSLGGSGSVEETQYF
TRBJ2-3 TRBD2 TRBV7-9 few TGTGCCAGCACCCCTAGCGGGTGGAGCACAGATACGCAGTATTTT CASTPSGWSTDTQYF
TRBJ1-6 . TRBV4-3 . TGCGCCAGCAGCCGCGTTTATGGAGGGAATTCACCCCTCCACTTT CASSRVYGGNSPLHF
TRBJ2-1 . TRBV30 once TGTGCCTGGCGGCTAGCTGCTACCCATGAGCAGTTCTTC CAWRLAATHEQFF
TRBJ2-5 TRBD2 TRBV3-1/TRBV3-2 . TGTGCCAGCAGAACCGTAGCGGGGGGCGAGACCCAGTACTTC CASRTVAGGETQYF
TRBJ2-2 . TRBV9 . TGTGCCAGCAGCGTTAATCGGAGGGGCCGGAACACCGGGGAGCTGTTTTTT CASSVNRRGRNTGELFF
TRBJ2-3 . TRBV5-1 . TGCGCCAGCAGCCTCCGACAAATGGGAGATACGCAGTATTTT CASSLRQMGDTQYF
TRBJ1-5 TRBD1 TRBV15 . TGTGCCACCAGCAGAGATAGGGACAGGGAAAATCAGCCCCAGCATTTT CATSRDRDRENQPQHF
TRBJ2-5 TRBD1 TRBV6-2/TRBV6-3 . TGTGCCAGCAGTTACCCCACAGGGGGCCGGCAGACCCAGTACTTC CASSYPTGGRQTQYF
TRBJ1-2 TRBD1 TRBV12-3/TRBV12-4 . TGTGCCAGCAGTTTTCTGAGGGGGCAAGGCTACACCTTC CASSFLRGQGYTF
TRBJ2-3 TRBD2 TRBV5-4 . TGTGCCAGCAGGGGGACTAGCGAGGATAGCGATACGCAGTATTTT CASRGTSEDSDTQYF
TRBJ1-5 . TRBV2 . TGTGCCAGCAGAGACAGTCCCAACCAGCCCCAGCATTTT CASRDSPNQPQHF
TRBJ2-3 TRBD2 TRBV27 . TGTGCCAGCAACGGTCTAGCGGGGGGGCGGGCAGATACGCAGTATTTT CASNGLAGGRADTQYF
TRBJ2-7 TRBD1 TRBV10-3 . TGTGCCATCAGTGGCTCAACAGGGGAAGTTCGGTACGAGCAGTACTTC CAISGSTGEVRYEQYF
TRBJ1-5 . TRBV19 . TGTGCCGCCAGAGAGGGAAACCAGCCCCAGCATTTT CAAREGNQPQHF
TRBJ2-2 TRBD2 TRBV7-2 . TGTGCCAGCAGCTCTAAGGGACTAGCGGGTGGAACCGGGGAGCTGTTTTTT CASSSKGLAGGTGELFF
TRBJ1-1 . TRBV7-2 few TGTGCCAGCAGCCCAACAGGGAGTCACACTGAAGCTTTCTTT CASSPTGSHTEAFF
TRBJ1-2 TRBD1 TRBV6-5 . TGTGCCAGCAGTTACTCACGGCAGGGGGCGGATGGCTACACCTTC CASSYSRQGADGYTF
TRBJ1-2 TRBD1 TRBV2 . TGTGCCAGCAGTGGGGGACAGGGGGCGAGGGGCTACACCTTC CASSGGQGARGYTF
TRBJ2-3 TRBD2 TRBV13 . TGTGCCAGCAGCTCCCTTCCCGGGACTAGCGGGGGGGTGACAGATACGCAGTATTTT CASSSLPGTSGGVTDTQYF
TRBJ2-3 . TRBV18 . TGTGCCAGCTCACCAGGGGGCCTCACGCAGTATTTT CASSPGGLTQYF
TRBJ2-7 . TRBV7-6 . TGTGCCAGCAGCTTAGGGCCCCTAGACAGGTCTGGCGAGCAGTACTTC CASSLGPLDRSGEQYF